This T cell receptor beta chain derives from a study of neurological immune-mediated disorders. Stored at -80 C, 2 million PBMCs were the source of the unsorted libraries. Germline V lookup: CDR1 SEHNR, CDR2 FQNEAQ (reference sequence). The CDR3 is made up of 16 amino acids. The ends lost 5 bases at V and 4 bases at J; junction bases unmatched: 8. Study results and limitations: CDR3 amino acid sequences of expanded clones were not shared across subjects, a result suggesting private repertoires in all groups.

The cDNA came from 5'RACE, which used 10-nucleotide random UMIs. MiXCR, run by TCRdb on the 5' RACE reads, gives a single entry per CDR3 protein. The table shows about 79,000 distinct CDR3 sequences, with around 14% occurring only once. This clonotype was seen at least ten times. Its antigen is currently unknown. This clonotype was sampled from a woman between 45 and 60 years old in good health. Input material: PBMCs. The chain couples TRBV7-9 to TRBJ1-1; 12 nucleotides match TRBD1. The CDR3 reads CASSPSLGQGATEAFF. The CDR3 DNA reads TGTGCCAGCAGCCCTAGTTTGGGACAGGGGGCCACTGAAGCTTTCTTT.